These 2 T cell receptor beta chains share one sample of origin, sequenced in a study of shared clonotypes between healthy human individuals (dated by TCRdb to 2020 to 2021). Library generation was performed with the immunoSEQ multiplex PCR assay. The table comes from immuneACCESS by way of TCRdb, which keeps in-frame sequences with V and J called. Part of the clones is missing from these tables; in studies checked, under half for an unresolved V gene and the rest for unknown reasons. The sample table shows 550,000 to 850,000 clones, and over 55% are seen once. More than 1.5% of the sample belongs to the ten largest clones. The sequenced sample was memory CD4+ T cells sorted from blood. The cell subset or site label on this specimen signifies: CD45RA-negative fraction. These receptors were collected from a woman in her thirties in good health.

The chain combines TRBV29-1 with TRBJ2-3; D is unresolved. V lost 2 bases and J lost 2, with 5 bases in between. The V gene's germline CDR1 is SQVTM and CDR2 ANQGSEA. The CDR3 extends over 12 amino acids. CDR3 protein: CSVEHLTDTQYF. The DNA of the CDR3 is TGCAGCGTTGAACATCTCACAGATACGCAGTATTTT.

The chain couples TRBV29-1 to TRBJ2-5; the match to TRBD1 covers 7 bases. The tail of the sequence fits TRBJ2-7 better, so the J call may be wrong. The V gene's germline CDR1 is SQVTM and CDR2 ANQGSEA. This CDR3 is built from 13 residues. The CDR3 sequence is CSVTGQAIYEQYF. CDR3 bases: TGCAGCGTCACTGGACAGGCAATCTACGAGCAGTACTTC.